The rows below give T cell receptor beta chains drawn from one sample of a study of cytomegalovirus exposure and HLA in healthy donors. The repertoire was sequenced with immunoSEQ multiplex PCR; TCRdb's copy has only in-frame clones and lacks some. The data show around 60,000 clones, about 94% seen once. Material for sequencing was PBMCs. Every receptor here comes from a man younger than 35 in good health and CMV-seropositive. CDR3s include the opening cysteine and the closing phenylalanine or tryptophan. A D gene is named only where the DNA matches it firmly. Only part of the rows carry a size: once, few, many, or a class if the clone is expanded.

size,V,J,D,CDR3,DNA
-,TRBV11-2,TRBJ2-1,TRBD1,CASSLDLGQGQFF,TGTGCCAGCAGCTTAGACCTAGGACAGGGCCAGTTCTTC
once,TRBV6-1,TRBJ1-2,-,CASSLDRGAPYTF,TGTGCCAGCAGTCTGGACAGAGGTGCGCCCTACACCTTC
-,TRBV13,TRBJ1-1,-,CASSPAEGGWNTEAFF,TGTGCCAGCAGCCCCGCCGAGGGTGGGTGGAACACTGAAGCTTTCTTT
-,TRBV14,TRBJ2-5,-,CASSQEYREETQYF,TGTGCCAGCAGCCAAGAGTACAGGGAAGAGACCCAGTACTTC
-,TRBV10-1,TRBJ2-3,TRBD1,CASEPGQGAADTQYF,TGCGCCAGCGAACCGGGACAGGGGGCGGCAGATACGCAGTATTTT
-,TRBV30,TRBJ1-1,TRBD1,CAWRGTVTEAFF,TGTGCCTGGAGGGGGACAGTCACTGAAGCTTTCTTT
-,TRBV2,TRBJ1-6,TRBD1,CASRPTGSNSPLHF,TGTGCCAGCAGGCCGACAGGGAGTAATTCACCCCTCCACTTT
once,TRBV5-6,TRBJ1-3,TRBD1,CASSLRGTGSGNTIYF,TGTGCCAGCAGCTTGCGCGGGACAGGCTCTGGAAACACCATATATTTT
-,TRBV11-1,TRBJ2-5,TRBD1,CASSSSGQGRTGQETQYF,TGTGCCAGCAGCTCTTCCGGACAGGGGAGGACCGGGCAAGAGACCCAGTACTTC
-,TRBV28,TRBJ2-6,-,CASLYSGANVLTF,TGTGCCAGCCTCTATTCTGGGGCCAACGTCCTGACTTTC
-,TRBV4-3,TRBJ2-1,TRBD1,CASSQDGSPGQRNEQFF,TGCGCCAGCAGCCAAGATGGATCCCCGGGACAGAGAAATGAGCAGTTCTTC
-,TRBV11-2,TRBJ1-2,TRBD1,CASSLVDRGSYGYTF,TGTGCCAGCAGCCTAGTTGACAGGGGTAGCTATGGCTACACCTTC
-,TRBV7-6,TRBJ2-2,-,CASSLTGFGELFF,TGTGCCAGCAGCCTTACAGGGTTCGGGGAGCTGTTTTTT
-,TRBV30,TRBJ2-1,TRBD2,CASTLAGGPRDEQFF,TGTGCCTCAACTCTAGCGGGAGGGCCCAGGGATGAGCAGTTCTTC
-,TRBV29-1,TRBJ1-1,-,CSVEVRGDMNTEAFF,TGCAGCGTTGAAGTCCGGGGAGATATGAACACTGAAGCTTTCTTT
-,TRBV28,TRBJ1-5,-,CASSLDNNQPQHF,TGTGCCAGCAGTTTAGACAATAATCAGCCCCAGCATTTT
-,TRBV27,TRBJ2-5,TRBD2,CASSSGTSGSKETQYF,TGTGCCAGCAGTTCGGGGACTAGCGGGAGTAAAGAGACCCAGTACTTC
-,TRBV7-3,TRBJ2-1,TRBD1,CASSLGDSSYNEQFF,TGTGCCAGCAGCTTAGGGGACAGTTCCTACAATGAGCAGTTCTTC
-,TRBV5-5,TRBJ2-4,TRBD1,CASSLEDRAIQYF,TGTGCCAGCAGCTTGGAGGACAGGGCCATTCAGTACTTC
-,TRBV4-2,TRBJ1-3,TRBD1,CASSPNVGTVSGNTIYF,TGTGCCAGCAGCCCCAACGTGGGGACAGTCTCTGGAAACACCATATATTTT
-,TRBV11-2,TRBJ1-4,TRBD1,CASSLGQPYATNEKLFF,TGTGCCAGCAGCCTGGGACAGCCATATGCAACTAATGAAAAACTGTTTTTT
-,TRBV6-5,TRBJ1-2,-,CASSYSLGQPYGYTF,TGTGCCAGCAGTTACTCCCTAGGACAACCCTATGGCTACACCTTC
-,TRBV27,TRBJ1-2,-,CASSARGQGNYGYTF,TGTGCCAGCAGTGCCCGTGGGCAGGGGAACTATGGCTACACCTTC
-,TRBV18,TRBJ1-5,-,CASSPGRVNQPQHF,TGTGCCAGCTCACCTGGCAGGGTCAATCAGCCCCAGCATTTT
-,TRBV7-9,TRBJ1-1,-,CASSLGEGTEAFF,TGTGCCAGCAGCTTGGGGGAGGGCACTGAAGCTTTCTTT
once,TRBV4-1,TRBJ1-1,-,CASSQTVSGWNTEAFF,TGCGCCAGCAGCCAAACGGTAAGCGGGTGGAACACTGAAGCTTTCTTT
once,TRBV7-2,TRBJ2-7,-,CASSYSKNEQYF,TGTGCCAGCAGCTATAGCAAAAACGAGCAGTACTTC
-,TRBV28,TRBJ1-2,-,CASSFSRGNGYTF,TGTGCCAGCAGTTTTTCTAGGGGCAATGGCTACACCTTC
-,TRBV7-2,TRBJ1-1,-,CASSLASGGLNTEAFF,TGTGCCAGCAGCTTAGCGTCTGGGGGCCTGAACACTGAAGCTTTCTTT
-,TRBV4-1,TRBJ2-3,-,CASSQEIQSTDTQYF,TGCGCCAGCAGCCAAGAGATTCAGAGCACAGATACGCAGTATTTT
-,TRBV6-1,TRBJ2-7,TRBD1,CASAGGYEQYF,TGTGCCAGCGCAGGGGGATACGAGCAGTACTTC
-,TRBV5-1,TRBJ1-4,TRBD1,CASSQIGDSTGLREKLFF,TGCGCCAGCAGCCAGATTGGCGATTCGACAGGGTTAAGAGAAAAACTGTTTTTT
-,TRBV7-2,TRBJ1-2,TRBD1,CASSPQGPYGYTF,TGTGCCAGCAGCCCACAGGGGCCCTATGGCTACACCTTC
-,TRBV5-1,TRBJ2-7,-,CASSLGGGSPYEQYF,TGCGCCAGCAGCTTGGGTGGTGGGAGTCCCTACGAGCAGTACTTC
once,TRBV5-6,TRBJ2-7,-,CASSLAASAGRTYEQYF,TGTGCCAGCAGCTTGGCCGCATCGGCGGGGAGGACCTACGAGCAGTACTTC
-,TRBV11-2,TRBJ2-5,TRBD2,CASSTHIRTSGGPGTQYF,TGTGCCAGCAGCACTCACATCAGGACTAGCGGGGGGCCTGGGACCCAGTACTTC
-,TRBV28,TRBJ2-5,-,CASSLERTQYF,TGTGCCAGCAGTTTGGAGCGGACCCAGTACTTC
-,TRBV7-2,TRBJ2-1,TRBD1,CASSLEVGGSSYNEQFF,TGTGCCAGCAGCTTAGAGGTAGGGGGCAGCTCCTACAATGAGCAGTTCTTC
-,TRBV4-3,TRBJ2-5,TRBD1,CASSQQWTGHTETQYF,TGCGCCAGCAGCCAGCAATGGACAGGGCACACTGAGACCCAGTACTTC
-,TRBV27,TRBJ1-1,-,CASSLGQNTEAFF,TGTGCCAGCAGTTTGGGGCAGAACACTGAAGCTTTCTTT
-,TRBV7-6,TRBJ2-1,TRBD2,CASSLRTSSYNEQFF,TGTGCCAGCAGCTTAAGGACTAGCTCCTACAATGAGCAGTTCTTC
-,TRBV6-5,TRBJ1-2,-,CASSYVRGYGYTF,TGTGCCAGCAGTTACGTACGGGGATATGGCTACACCTTC
-,TRBV7-3,TRBJ1-1,-,CASSLTPRNTEAFF,TGTGCCAGCAGCCTGACACCCCGGAACACTGAAGCTTTCTTT
-,TRBV5-8,TRBJ1-1,TRBD1,CASSFGQGDTEAFF,TGTGCCAGCAGCTTCGGACAGGGGGACACTGAAGCTTTCTTT
once,TRBV9,TRBJ1-5,-,CASSPWGGGQPQHF,TGTGCCAGCAGTCCCTGGGGCGGCGGTCAGCCCCAGCATTTT
-,TRBV5-4,TRBJ2-6,TRBD2,CASSPAGGSGANVLTF,TGTGCCAGCAGCCCCGCGGGGGGCTCTGGGGCCAACGTCCTGACTTTC
-,TRBV7-8,TRBJ1-4,-,CASSDNQGEKLFF,TGTGCCAGCAGCGACAACCAGGGAGAAAAACTGTTTTTT
-,TRBV28,TRBJ2-7,TRBD2,CASSLESGIGDNEQYF,TGTGCCAGCAGCTTGGAGAGCGGGATCGGCGACAACGAGCAGTACTTC
-,TRBV9,TRBJ2-5,TRBD1,CASSGDRGQETQYF,TGTGCCAGCAGCGGTGACAGGGGCCAAGAGACCCAGTACTTC